This T cell receptor (beta chain) was retrieved from a study of blood T cell repertoires in COVID-19. Overall study: The analysed material was cDNA or gDNA that came from T cells, B-cell-depleted T cells, or PBMCs.

The assay was immunoSEQ multiplex PCR, and TCRdb's table has in-frame clones only and misses some. The sample holds 200,000 to 300,000 clones, around 86% seen once. Germline V CDR1 and CDR2: SEHNR, FQNEAQ (reference sequence). Trimming at V came to 5 bases and at J to 1 base, leaving 6 bases not matched to a gene. The CDR3 sequence is 16 residues long. Sequenced: peripheral blood. This TCR derives from a woman in her sixties or seventies with active or convalescent COVID-19. The chain combines TRBV7-9 with TRBJ2-3; 10 nucleotides match TRBD2. The CDR3 sequence is CASSPTGTSGTDTQYF. The CDR3 DNA follows: TGTGCCAGCAGCCCCACCGGGACTAGCGGCACAGATACGCAGTATTTT.